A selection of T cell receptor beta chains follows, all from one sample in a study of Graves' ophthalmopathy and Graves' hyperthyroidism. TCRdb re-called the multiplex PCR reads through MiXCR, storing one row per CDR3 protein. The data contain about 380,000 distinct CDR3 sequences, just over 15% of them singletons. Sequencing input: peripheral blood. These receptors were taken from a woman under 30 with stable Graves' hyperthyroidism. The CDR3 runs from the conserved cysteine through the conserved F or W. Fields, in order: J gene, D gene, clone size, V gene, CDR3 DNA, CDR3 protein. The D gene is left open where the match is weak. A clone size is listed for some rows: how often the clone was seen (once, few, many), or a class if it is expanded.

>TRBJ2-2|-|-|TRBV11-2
TGTGCCGGCAGCTTAGATGTGCGGATAGGGAGGACCACCGGGGAGCTGTTTTTT
CAGSLDVRIGRTTGELFF
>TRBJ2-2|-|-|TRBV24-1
TGTGCCACCAGTGATTCCGGCCCCGGGGAGCTGTTTTTT
CATSDSGPGELFF
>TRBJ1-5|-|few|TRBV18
TGTGCCAGCTCCCAGGGTAGCGATCAGCCCCAGCATTTT
CASSQGSDQPQHF
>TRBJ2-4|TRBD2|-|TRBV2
TGTGCCAGCAGTGAGCTGAGGCTAGCGGGGTTCACCAAAAACATTCAGTACTTC
CASSELRLAGFTKNIQYF
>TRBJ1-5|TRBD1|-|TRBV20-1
TGCAGTGCCCCCATGGGGACAGTCCTTAGCAATCAGCCCCAGCATTTT
CSAPMGTVLSNQPQHF
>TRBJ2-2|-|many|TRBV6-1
TGTGCCAGCAGCCAAGATTGGGGGCATACCGGGGAGCTGTTTTTT
CASSQDWGHTGELFF
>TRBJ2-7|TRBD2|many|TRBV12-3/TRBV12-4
TGTGCCAGCCCCGCGGGACTAGCGGGGGGGCCGAGCGACGAGCAGTACTTC
CASPAGLAGGPSDEQYF
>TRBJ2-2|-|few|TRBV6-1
TGTGCCAGCACCCTACTGGGGCAGGCGAACACCGGGGAGCTGTTTTTT
CASTLLGQANTGELFF
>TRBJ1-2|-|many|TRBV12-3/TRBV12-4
TGTGCCAGCAGTCCCCGGGCCCTCCAATATGGCTACACCTTC
CASSPRALQYGYTF
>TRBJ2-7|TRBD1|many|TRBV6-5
TGTGCCAGCAGGCCTGGACAGGGGGAGTCCTACGAGCAGTACTTC
CASRPGQGESYEQYF
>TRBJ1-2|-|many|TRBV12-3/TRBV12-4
TGTGCCAGCAGTCTCCAGGCCGGCTATGGCTACACCTTC
CASSLQAGYGYTF
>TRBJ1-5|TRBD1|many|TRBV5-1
TGCGCCAGCAGCTTGGACAGGGGCCCAGGTCAGCCCCAGCATTTT
CASSLDRGPGQPQHF
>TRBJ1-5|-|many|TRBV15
TGTGCCACCAGCAAAGTCGGGGACGCGGGCAATCAGCCCCAGCATTTT
CATSKVGDAGNQPQHF
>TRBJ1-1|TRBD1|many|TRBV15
TGTGCCACCAGCAGAGCCCGACAGGGTACTGAAGCTTTCTTT
CATSRARQGTEAFF
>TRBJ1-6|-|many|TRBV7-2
TGTGCCAGCAGCTACTATAATTCACCCCTCCACTTT
CASSYYNSPLHF
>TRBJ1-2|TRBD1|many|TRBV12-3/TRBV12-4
TGTGCCAGCAGCAGACAGGGGGAAAACTATGGCTACACCTTC
CASSRQGENYGYTF
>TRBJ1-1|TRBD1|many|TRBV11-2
TGTGCCAGCAGCTTATTTGGGACAGGGAATGCCGCTTTCTTT
CASSLFGTGNAAFF
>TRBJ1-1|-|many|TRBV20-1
TGCAGTGCCCCCGACGAGGGGCCTAACACTGAAGCTTTCTTT
CSAPDEGPNTEAFF
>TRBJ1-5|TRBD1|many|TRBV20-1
TGCAGTGCTAGTCGGCAGGGGGCTGATCAGCCCCAGCATTTT
CSASRQGADQPQHF
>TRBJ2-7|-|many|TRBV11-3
TGTGCCAGCAGCGTACCTACGTTGGCAGGGTCCTACGAGCAGTACTTC
CASSVPTLAGSYEQYF
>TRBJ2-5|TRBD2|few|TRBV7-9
TGTGCCAGCAGCTTTTTGGGGGAGCGGGGAGAGACCCAGTACTTC
CASSFLGERGETQYF
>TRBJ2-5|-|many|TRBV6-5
TGTGCCAGCAGTTACGGCAGGGAAGAGACCCAGTACTTC
CASSYGREETQYF
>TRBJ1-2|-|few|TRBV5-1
TGCGCCAGCAGCTTCATCCCGTCGTCGGTGGTCTATGGCTACACCTTC
CASSFIPSSVVYGYTF
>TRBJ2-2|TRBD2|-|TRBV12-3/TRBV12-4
TGTGCCAGCAATCCCAGCGGGGCTAACACCGGGGAGCTGTTTTTT
CASNPSGANTGELFF
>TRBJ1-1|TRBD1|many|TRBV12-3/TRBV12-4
TGTGCCAGCAAGAGGGAGCGGGGACAGGACGATACTGAAGCTTTCTTT
CASKRERGQDDTEAFF
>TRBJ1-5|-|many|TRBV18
TGTGCCAGCTCACCTTCCCAGGGACAGCCCCAGCATTTT
CASSPSQGQPQHF
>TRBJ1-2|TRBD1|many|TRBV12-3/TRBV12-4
TGTGCCAGCAGTAGCCGGGACAGGCGGCAAAGCTACACCTTC
CASSSRDRRQSYTF
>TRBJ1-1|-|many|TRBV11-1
TGTGCCAGCAGCTCGCCGAGACGGACAGAGATTAACACTGAAGCTTTCTTT
CASSSPRRTEINTEAFF
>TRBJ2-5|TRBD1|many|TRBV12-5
TGTGCTAGTGGTCCAGGGGGGGTGACAGGGGGTCGGGAGACCCAGTACTTC
CASGPGGVTGGRETQYF
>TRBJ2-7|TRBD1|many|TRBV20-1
TGCAGTGCCGAACGTCGACAGGGTGCGGACGAGCAGTACTTC
CSAERRQGADEQYF
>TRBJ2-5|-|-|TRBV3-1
TGTGCCAGCAGCCAATGGAAAGAACAAGAGACCCAGTACTTC
CASSQWKEQETQYF
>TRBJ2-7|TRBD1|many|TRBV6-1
TGTGCCAGCAGTACCGGGACAGGCTACTCCTACGAGCAGTACTTC
CASSTGTGYSYEQYF
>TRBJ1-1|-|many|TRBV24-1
TGTGCCACCAGTGGGGCAGTTGGCACTGAAGCTTTCTTT
CATSGAVGTEAFF
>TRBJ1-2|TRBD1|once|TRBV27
TGTGCCAGCAGCCGTTCAGGGGGCTTCTATGGCTACACCTTC
CASSRSGGFYGYTF
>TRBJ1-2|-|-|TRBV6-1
TGTGCCAGCAGCCGTAGGGGTGACTATGGCTACACCTTC
CASSRRGDYGYTF
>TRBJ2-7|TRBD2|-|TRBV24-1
TGTGCCACCAGTGCCCCTAGCGGGGGAGGGAGCTACGAGCAGTACTTC
CATSAPSGGGSYEQYF
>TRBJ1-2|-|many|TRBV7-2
TGTGCCAGCAGCTCCCTTGGGGGAGAAAGGGAGAATGGCTACACCTTC
CASSSLGGERENGYTF
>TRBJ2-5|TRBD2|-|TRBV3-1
TGTGCCAGCAGCCTCGGAGTAGCGGGTCATGAGGAGACCCAGTACTTC
CASSLGVAGHEETQYF
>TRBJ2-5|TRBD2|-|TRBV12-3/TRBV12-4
TGTGCCAGCTTCTTCGGGACTAGCAGTTACCAAGAGACCCAGTACTTC
CASFFGTSSYQETQYF
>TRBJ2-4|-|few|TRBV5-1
TGCGCCATCAATGATCCAGGGAGGGGGACGGGCGAAAACATTCAGTACTTC
CAINDPGRGTGENIQYF